This entry is about one TCR beta chain. As yet, its antigen is unknown. The PCR contained 60 Vbeta and 13 Jbeta primers. Produced via immunoSEQ multiplex PCR; TCRdb's table is partial and in-frame only. The sample includes around 150,000 clones, roughly 87% of them seen just once. The sample is drawn from a study of cytomegalovirus exposure and HLA in healthy donors. Study results and caveats: The productive fraction for most TCR beta V segments was about 90% or about 30% in an earlier analysis. In most subjects, TCR beta sequences reportedly gave accurate predictions of HLA-A and HLA-B alleles. Compared with the approximately 670-donor mean, an Asian-associated ancestry cluster reportedly had fewer N-insertions, according to a later analysis.

Per germline, CDR1 DFQATT and CDR2 SNEGSKA (reference sequence). The V gene lost 5 bases and the J gene lost 5 bases, with 6 bases spanning the gap. This CDR3 spans 10 amino acids. This chain uses TRBV20-1 with TRBJ1-1; D is ambiguous. The specimen sequenced was PBMCs. The clonotype originates from a woman aged 25-40 years in good health and CMV-seronegative. The CDR3 DNA is TGCAGTGCTCAGCGGACTGAAGCTTTCTTT. Protein sequence: CSAQRTEAFF.